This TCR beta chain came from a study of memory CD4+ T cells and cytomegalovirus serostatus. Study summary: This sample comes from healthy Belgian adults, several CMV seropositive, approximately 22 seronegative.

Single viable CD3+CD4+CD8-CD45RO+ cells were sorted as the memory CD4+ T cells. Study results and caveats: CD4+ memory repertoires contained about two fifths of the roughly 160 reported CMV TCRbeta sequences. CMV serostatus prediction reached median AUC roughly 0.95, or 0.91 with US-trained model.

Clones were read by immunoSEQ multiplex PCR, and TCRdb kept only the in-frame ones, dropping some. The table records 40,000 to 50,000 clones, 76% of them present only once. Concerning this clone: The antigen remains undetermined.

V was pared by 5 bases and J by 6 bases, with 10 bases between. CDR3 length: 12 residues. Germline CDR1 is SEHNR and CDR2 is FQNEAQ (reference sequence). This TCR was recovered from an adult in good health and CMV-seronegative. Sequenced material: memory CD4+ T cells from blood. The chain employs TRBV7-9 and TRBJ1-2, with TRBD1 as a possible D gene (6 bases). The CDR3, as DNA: TGTGCCAGCAGCCCTCAGGGGAATGGCTACACCTTC. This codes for CASSPQGNGYTF.